The T cell receptor (beta chain) described here comes from a study of T cells after yellow fever vaccination (dated by TCRdb to about 2019). About the full investigation: Libraries from fractions with low cell numbers were prepared with the SMART-Seq v4 Ultra Low Input RNA kit. Bulk TCR alpha and beta repertoires were sequenced longitudinally to track T-cell clones before and after primary and booster YFV17D yellow fever vaccination. The cohort comprised two healthy male donors, one aged 18 to 29 and one aged 30 to 40 years. Blood was drawn at multiple timepoints before and after primary and secondary immunization, with bulk PBMC replicates and cell subsets isolated.

Sequencing used an Illumina NovaSeq 6000. TCR cDNA was synthesized by 5'RACE template switching, through which a universal primer site and unique molecular identifiers were introduced. Priming for cDNA synthesis came from both the TCR alpha and TCR beta constant segments. Library amplification involved two PCR steps, and the second step added sample barcodes and sequencing adapters. Libraries were sequenced on Illumina HiSeq 2500 (2x100 bp) or NovaSeq (2x150 bp). The paper's data handling went like this. Reads were demultiplexed and collapsed into UMI consensus sequences with MIGEC, and V(D)J alignment was performed with MiXCR. Vaccine-responding clonotypes were defined with edgeR using replicate PBMC samples, requiring FDR below 0.01 and a log2 fold change above 5 up to day 15. CD4 or CD8 identity was assigned to each bulk clonotype according to whether the clonotype was present at higher abundance in the sequenced CD4 repertoire or the sequenced CD8 repertoire. The public reads were quality trimmed at Q25 with fastp and then assembled into clones with MiXCR by TCRdb, keeping productive beta chains. Merged by CDR3 protein, the rows form single entries marked with the most common genes and DNA. TCRdb's processing, not the authors', yielded these V and J calls. This sample gives about 300,000 distinct CDR3 sequences in total; 8.5% to 10% of them show up just once. The ten largest clones represent about 3% of the sample.

The meaning of the sample's treatment or condition label: live attenuated yellow fever vaccine strain. PBMCs were isolated from peripheral blood using a standard Ficoll-Paque protocol. CD4 and CD8 T-cell fractions were isolated with Dynabeads CD4 and CD8 positive selection kits. TriZol was used to extract RNA from bulk PBMCs, CD4 and CD8 fractions, and dextramer-positive and dextramer-negative fractions. This clonotype was found a few times. Its antigen remains unidentified. No clone much larger than this one lies a single base away; base qualities are absent. V and J are truncated by 7 bases and 4 bases respectively, leaving an intervening sequence of 13 bases. The CDR3, cysteine through phenylalanine, is 13 amino acids long. Solely the CDR3 DNA is kept, with 39 bases framed from the first base. Paper-wide results and their limitations: A small share of clonotypes occurred in both CD4 and CD8 compartments, likely arising from convergent recombination. Computational filtering was needed because FACS-sorted repertoires could contain abundant contaminating clonotypes from the bulk population. Most clones expanded after primary vaccination were re-detected after the booster (approximately 96% of CD4 and 88% of CD8), suggesting broad memory maintenance. Only a couple of donors were included in the study, so the extent to which the findings can be generalized is limited. The secondary T-cell response was weaker than the primary response but faster, peaking on day 5 instead of day 15.

The sample here was CD4+ T cells sorted from PBMCs, taken 5 days after the yellow fever booster vaccination. The sequence joins TRBV12-3 or TRBV12-4 to TRBJ1-2, with a weak D call of TRBD1 (5 bases match). The sequence was obtained from a man between 18 and 29 years old who received the YFV17D yellow fever vaccine. The DNA reads TGTGCCAGCACTCCCGACAGTCCCTATGGCTACACCTTC. Protein translation: CASTPDSPYGYTF.